This TCR beta chain was retrieved from a study of cytomegalovirus exposure and HLA in healthy donors. Germline V lookup: CDR1 SGHTS, CDR2 YDEGEE. Deletions cut 2 bases from V and 0 bases from J, with 12 bases between. The CDR3 covers 16 residues. PCR employed 60 Vbeta and 13 Jbeta primers. The data were produced by immunoSEQ multiplex PCR, yet TCRdb's version contains in-frame clones alone and is incomplete. The table lists some 150,000 clones, approximately 82% of them singletons. The receptor was isolated from a woman in her fifties or sixties in good health and CMV-seropositive. The genes are TRBV5-8 and TRBJ1-5, with D maybe TRBD1 (6 bases). The sample was PBMCs. For the CDR3, the DNA is TGTGCCAGCAGCTTCGGGACAATGAATAGCAATCAGCCCCAGCATTTT. Protein product: CASSFGTMNSNQPQHF.